This TCR beta chain was identified during a study of blood T cell repertoires in COVID-19. Study context: Spain, Italy and the United States supplied samples that represented acute and convalescent COVID-19. PBMCs, B-cell-depleted T cells, or T cells provided the cDNA or gDNA that made up the material.

Per the original methods: Reference gene primers were amplified, and this amplification served to estimate nucleated cell counts. The data were produced by immunoSEQ multiplex PCR, yet TCRdb's version contains in-frame clones alone and is incomplete. From that table come the V and J calls and clone size; the DNA was used to work out D and trimming. Among over 100,000 clones listed, 85% to 90% were seen once. The CDR3 covers 16 residues. Germline V gene sequence: CDR1 MGHRA, CDR2 YSYEKL. J lost 0 bases, V lost 2 bases, and 2 bases had no gene match. The source of this sequence is a human donor in a cohort sampled during active COVID-19. The chain links TRBV4-1 to TRBJ2-1; the match to TRBD2 covers 9 bases. Sequenced input: peripheral blood. The CDR3 region has the DNA TGCGCCAGCAGCCAACCACTAGCGGGCTCCTACAATGAGCAGTTCTTC. It codes for CASSQPLAGSYNEQFF.